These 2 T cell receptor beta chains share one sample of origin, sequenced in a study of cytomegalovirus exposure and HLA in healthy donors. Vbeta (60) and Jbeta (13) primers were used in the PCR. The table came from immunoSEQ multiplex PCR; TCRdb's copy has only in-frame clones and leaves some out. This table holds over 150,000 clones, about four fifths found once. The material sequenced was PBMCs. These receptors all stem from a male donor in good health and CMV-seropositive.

The CDR3 sequence: CASSGTSGSYNEQFF. Here the CDR3 DNA reads TGTGCCAGCAGTGGGACTAGCGGCTCCTACAATGAGCAGTTCTTC. The V and J genes are TRBV2 and TRBJ2-1; 10 bases are shared with TRBD2. The CDR3 has 15 residues. Germline loops: CDR1 SNHLY, CDR2 FYNNEI. The junction had 0 bases not matched to a gene; V was cut back by 4 bases and J by 0 bases.

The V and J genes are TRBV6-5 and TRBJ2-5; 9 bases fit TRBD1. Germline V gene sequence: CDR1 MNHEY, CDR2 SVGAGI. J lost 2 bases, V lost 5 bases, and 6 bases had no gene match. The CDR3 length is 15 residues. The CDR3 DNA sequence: TGTGCCAGCAGTCCTTGGGGACAGGGACAAGAGACCCAGTACTTC. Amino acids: CASSPWGQGQETQYF.